The entry that follows covers one TCR beta chain sequence. The specificity of this receptor is unknown. Base qualities were left out, and no much larger clone turns up one base away. The library was prepared using 5' RACE. The instrument was an Illumina HiSeq 2000. A universal primer binding site was added through template switching, and the final cDNA carried a unique molecular identifier so that TCR cDNA molecules could be counted accurately. Specific primers in the conserved constant-segment region were used to synthesize first-strand cDNA for TCR alpha and beta chains. To control for contamination, each cDNA library was double barcoded with a SMART-Mk sample barcode plus Illumina barcodes. Two successive PCR steps introduced TruSeq adapter sequences along with Illumina sample barcodes. The TCR alpha and beta cDNA libraries were sequenced on the Illumina HiSeq platform using custom primers. The study's processing was this. Unique molecular identifiers were extracted from raw reads with MiGEC, and CDR3 positions were determined with MiXCR. Recombination models were inferred per individual with the repgenHMM and IGoR tools using an EM algorithm. Shared clonotypes were analyzed with the tcR package in R, and sharing was normalized by the product of cloneset sizes. Out-of-frame nonproductive sequences were analyzed to study raw recombination free of thymic and clonal selection effects. TCRdb reprocessed the public reads (quality trimming at Q25 with fastp, clone calling with MiXCR) and kept in-frame beta chains. One record per CDR3 amino acid sequence lists the most common genes and DNA. In this record, the V and J calls reflect TCRdb's handling and not the investigators' own analysis. Here the sample has approximately 680,000 distinct CDR3 sequences; just over 7% occur a single time. 1.6% of the sample is held by the ten biggest clonotypes.

These data come from a study of identical twins (dated by TCRdb to about 2016). Regarding the complete study: The study deep-sequenced TCR alpha and beta repertoires from monozygotic twins, unrelated adults of various ages and cord blood to test whether fetal clonotypes persist. To rule out contamination, the twin experiments were replicated at different times with different library preparation protocols. The study at large found these results: Abundant cord blood beta clonotypes had fewer insertions, young adult naive repertoires showed a similar but weaker trend, and memory repertoires showed no such trend. Excess twin sharing in beta out-of-frame sequences was weaker because fewer shared sequences lowered the signal-to-noise ratio. Invariant T cells such as MAIT and iNKT could partly confound zero-insertion analyses, though diverse VJ usage argued against this for most clonotypes. Because the same donors could not be followed over many years, the conclusions depended on cross-sectional statistical analysis. Recombination models systematically underestimated out-of-frame TCR alpha sharing in monozygotic twins but agreed with sharing between unrelated individuals. Compared with coincidental sharing between unrelated individuals, out-of-frame TCR alpha sequences shared between twins showed an excess of sequences with low generation probability.

The trim is 0 bases for V and 2 bases for J, with a gap of 14 bases between the germline ends. Reading from cysteine to valine, the CDR3 counts 16 amino acids. Only the CDR3 region is kept as DNA, spanning 48 bases read in frame from base 1. CDR1 and CDR2 (MGHRA, YSYEKL) derive from the germline V gene. All donors were healthy Caucasians. Three pairs of female monozygotic twins, all aged about 18 to 30 years, were included in the twin cohort. RNA for TCR libraries was isolated from peripheral blood mononuclear cells. This same sample was also taken into another study, of yellow fever vaccine responses in identical twins. Taken from the second paper: According to the authors, in identical twins the way T cells responded to vaccination appeared partly convergent and partly personalized. In identical twins, the study followed T cell clones that responded to the vaccine with precision.

The source is a woman aged 18-30 years in good health. Sequencing was performed on PBMCs. The chain is made from TRBV4-1 and TRBJ2-7, with no confident D gene call. The bases read TGCGCCAGCAGCCAAGATATCCGGGCAGGTCCCTACGAGCAGTACGTC. Translated, it reads CASSQDIRAGPYEQYV.